This TCR beta chain stems from a study of cytomegalovirus exposure and HLA in healthy donors. Turning to the study itself: A previous analysis identified 95 million to 140 million unique TCR beta sequences derived from roughly 190 million T cells.

Primers for the PCR totalled 60 Vbeta and 13 Jbeta. Assay: immunoSEQ multiplex PCR; the TCRdb copy retains only in-frame clones and omits some. The table includes roughly 150,000 clones, more than 70% detected once. With 3 bases clipped from V and 4 bases from J, the junction kept 4 bases outside the gene matches. From germline, CDR1 is PRHDT and CDR2 FYEKMQ (reference sequence). CDR3 length: 15 residues. Healthy bone marrow donors supplied every sample. The sequencing input was PBMCs. V is TRBV13 and J is TRBJ2-7; TRBD2 matches at 12 bases. This clonotype originated in a man younger than 35 in good health and CMV-seropositive. CDR3 sequence reads: CASSLTSGRGYEQYF. The CDR3 DNA sequence: TGTGCCAGCAGCTTGACTAGCGGGAGAGGTTACGAGCAGTACTTC.